This TCR beta chain was identified during a study of response to subunit inactivated influenza vaccine. TCRdb redid the calling of the RT-PCR reads with MiXCR, one entry per CDR3 protein. Of fewer than 600,000 distinct CDR3 sequences detected, 6% to 9% appear once; the ten largest clones hold roughly 13%. The table lists this clonotype with a few counts. The antigen is not known. Looked up from germline, CDR1 is SGHAT and CDR2 is FQNNGV. CDR3 length: 18 residues. The V and J ends lost 5 bases and 3 bases respectively, with 23 bases between them. Findings of the study overall: Each seasonal influenza vaccination, the authors suggested, recruits few new T cells.

The receptor's source is a man between 50 and 70 years old who received an inactivated influenza vaccine. This chain uses TRBV11-2 with TRBJ1-3, with D possibly being TRBD1 (6 bases). This specimen was PBMCs from blood, taken around 2 years after vaccination. This CDR3 is CASSPVMIRGAGGNTIYF. In DNA, the CDR3 is TGTGCCAGCAGCCCCGTTATGATACGGGGGGCAGGTGGAAACACCATATATTTT.